These 10 T cell receptor beta chains came from one sample sequenced in a study of CD8 T cells in ankylosing spondylitis (TCRdb year 2017). The library was made by 5' RACE. The instrument given in TCRdb is Illumina HiSeq 2500. The public reads were run again by TCRdb, first through fastp at Q25 and then through MiXCR, and only productive beta chains were kept. Records with the same CDR3 protein are collapsed into one entry carrying the most frequent genes and DNA. The sample table holds 390,000 or so distinct CDR3 sequences, of which about 20% were seen once. The ten largest account for approximately 16% of the sample. Broader findings and caveats from the paper: A TCR beta motif of several highly homologous amino acid variants appeared characteristic of blood from ankylosing spondylitis patients.

These receptors are not linked to any known antigen. The sample comprised blood, either unsorted or a sorted T cell fraction (not recorded which). These receptors all stem from a male donor with ankylosing spondylitis.

CDR3 sequence reads: CSAARQGQEYEQYF. The CDR3 bases are TGCAGTGCCGCACGCCAGGGACAGGAGTACGAGCAGTACTTC. The J gene is TRBJ2-7, the V gene TRBV20-1, with TRBD1 identical over 8 bases. V was pared by 6 bases and J by 4 bases, with 11 bases of the junction left unmatched. Germline V gives CDR1 DFQATT, CDR2 SNEGSKA (reference sequence). The CDR3 has 14 amino acids.

The chain links TRBV20-1 to TRBJ2-2, with 10 bases matching TRBD2. V was pared by 3 bases and J by 7 bases, with 5 bases of the junction left unmatched. The CDR3 totals 14 residues. The V gene's germline CDR1 is DFQATT and CDR2 SNEGSKA (reference sequence). CDR3 DNA sequence: TGCAGTGCTAGGAAGCGGGAGGGAGGCGGGGAGCTGTTTTTT. Translating it yields CSARKREGGGELFF.

In its sample, this clonotype was seen many times. The rearrangement uses TRBV29-1 and TRBJ2-5; D uncertain. Germline V gene sequence: CDR1 SQVTM, CDR2 ANQGSEA. The V gene lost 1 base and the J gene lost 1 base, with 10 bases spanning the gap. This CDR3 has 14 residues. CDR3 loop: CSVEVRAGQETQYF. In DNA, the CDR3 is TGCAGCGTTGAAGTAAGGGCAGGCCAAGAGACCCAGTACTTC.

The V and J genes are TRBV5-1 and TRBJ2-2; D is unclear. The CDR3 runs 15 residues. Germline CDR1 SGHRS, CDR2 YFSETQ. V shed 8 bases and J shed 0 bases, with 14 bases lying between them. The CDR3 spells CASSYERPNTGELFF. CDR3 DNA: TGCGCCAGTAGTTACGAGCGCCCGAACACCGGGGAGCTGTTTTTT.

In its sample, this clonotype was seen a few times. The V gene is TRBV14, the J gene TRBJ2-5; 8 positions agree with TRBD1. Losses at the gene ends were 0 bases for V and 9 bases for J; bases not matched to a gene: 9. The CDR3 length is 15 residues. Germline CDR1 and CDR2: SGHDN and FVKESK. CDR3 amino acids: CASSQDDRGPESQYF. CDR3 bases: TGTGCCAGCAGCCAAGACGACAGGGGCCCTGAATCCCAGTACTTC.

This chain joins TRBV24-1 and TRBJ2-3, with D possibly called TRBD1 or TRBD2 (7 bases each). CDR3 size: 15 residues. Germline loops: CDR1 KGHDR, CDR2 SFDVKD. V was shortened by 4 bases and J by 4 bases, with 14 bases between the two germline ends. CDR3 sequence: CATSEGSGGADTQYF. The CDR3 nucleotides are TGTGCCACCAGTGAGGGGTCAGGGGGGGCAGATACGCAGTATTTT.

The chain is built from TRBV4-3 and TRBJ1-2, with D maybe TRBD1 (5 bases). The CDR3 sequence is 15 residues long. CDR1 and CDR2 (germline): LGHNA, YSLEER. Trimming pared 0 bases from V and 8 bases from J, leaving 16 bases between. The CDR3: CASSQDQGSGSGYTF. CDR3 in DNA: TGCGCCAGCAGCCAAGATCAGGGCAGTGGTAGCGGCTACACCTTC.

This clonotype was recorded a few times. The chain couples TRBV4-2 to TRBJ2-4; D unresolved. CDR1 LGHNA and CDR2 YNFKEQ come from the germline V gene. V was trimmed by 0 bases and J by 3 bases, leaving 6 bases between them. The CDR3 length is 14 residues. CDR3 sequence: CASSQDWDKNIQYF. The CDR3 bases are TGTGCCAGCAGCCAAGACTGGGACAAAAACATTCAGTACTTC.

There are a few counts of this clonotype. The rearrangement uses TRBV5-1 and TRBJ1-1, with 8 bases that match TRBD1. V was pared by 2 bases and J by 5 bases, with 8 bases of the junction left unmatched. Germline V gene data show CDR1 as SGHRS and CDR2 as YFSETQ. This CDR3 spans 15 amino acids. The CDR3 reads CASSLLQGAGTEAFF. The CDR3 DNA reads TGCGCCAGCAGCTTATTGCAGGGGGCTGGAACTGAAGCTTTCTTT.

The chain uses TRBV7-9 and TRBJ2-5; D gene unclear. Germline loops: CDR1 SEHNR, CDR2 FQNEAQ (reference sequence). This CDR3 spans 14 amino acids. Trimming shortened V by 5 bases and J by 2 bases, and 12 bases separated the two germline ends. The DNA for the CDR3 is TGTGCCAGCAGCCCGGCGAAAGCACAAGAGACCCAGTACTTC. It is translated as CASSPAKAQETQYF.